These T cell receptor beta chains were read from a single sample in a study of blood T cell repertoires in COVID-19. Sequencing was performed with immunoSEQ multiplex PCR; in TCRdb, only in-frame clones are kept and a portion is missing. The sample records under 45,000 clones, around four fifths being singletons. Sequencing was performed on peripheral blood. The receptors originated from a human donor in a cohort sampled during active COVID-19. Each CDR3 is given with its conserved first and last residue. The D gene is left open where the match is weak. The size entry is marked missing in some rows and otherwise reads once, few, many or a size class.

clone size: -
D gene: -
V gene: TRBV19
J gene: TRBJ1-2
CDR3 DNA: TGTGCCAGTAGTATCATGAACTATGGCTACACCTTC
CDR3 protein: CASSIMNYGYTF

clone size: once
D gene: -
V gene: TRBV7-2
J gene: TRBJ1-2
CDR3 DNA: TGTGCCAGCAGCTTACGGGGGGCGCACGGCTACACCTTC
CDR3 protein: CASSLRGAHGYTF

clone size: -
D gene: -
V gene: TRBV30
J gene: TRBJ1-6
CDR3 DNA: TGTGCCTGGACTAACCTCGAAGGGGCTAATTCACCCCTCCACTTT
CDR3 protein: CAWTNLEGANSPLHF

clone size: -
D gene: -
V gene: TRBV6-5
J gene: TRBJ1-6
CDR3 DNA: TGTGCCAGCAGCCGCAGGGTCTATAATTCACCCCTCCACTTT
CDR3 protein: CASSRRVYNSPLHF

clone size: once
D gene: TRBD1
V gene: TRBV28
J gene: TRBJ1-1
CDR3 DNA: TGTGCCAGCACCCAAACTGGGACAGTTTTGGCTGAAGCTTTCTTT
CDR3 protein: CASTQTGTVLAEAFF

clone size: -
D gene: TRBD1
V gene: TRBV6-1
J gene: TRBJ2-6
CDR3 DNA: TGTGCCAGCAGTGAAGGACAGGGATCGTTTGGGGCCAACGTCCTGACTTTC
CDR3 protein: CASSEGQGSFGANVLTF

clone size: -
D gene: -
V gene: TRBV4-1
J gene: TRBJ2-3
CDR3 DNA: TGCGCCAGCAGCTCCCAGGGAACAGATACGCAGTATTTT
CDR3 protein: CASSSQGTDTQYF

clone size: -
D gene: TRBD1
V gene: TRBV19
J gene: TRBJ1-2
CDR3 DNA: TGTGCCAGTAGTCCTCAACAGGGGGCGCATGGCTACACCTTC
CDR3 protein: CASSPQQGAHGYTF

clone size: -
D gene: TRBD2
V gene: TRBV2
J gene: TRBJ2-1
CDR3 DNA: TGTGCCAGCAGTCCCGGGACTAGCAATGAGCAGTTCTTC
CDR3 protein: CASSPGTSNEQFF

clone size: -
D gene: TRBD1
V gene: TRBV5-1
J gene: TRBJ2-7
CDR3 DNA: TGCGCCAGCAGCTTGGGAGACAGGGGCTACGAGCAGTACTTC
CDR3 protein: CASSLGDRGYEQYF

clone size: -
D gene: -
V gene: TRBV30
J gene: TRBJ1-3
CDR3 DNA: TGTGCCTGGAGTTCCTACTCTGGAAACACCATATATTTT
CDR3 protein: CAWSSYSGNTIYF

clone size: few
D gene: TRBD1
V gene: TRBV5-1
J gene: TRBJ2-5
CDR3 DNA: TGCGCCAGCAGCGTAAGACAGGGGGCCGAGAAGACCCAGTACTTC
CDR3 protein: CASSVRQGAEKTQYF

clone size: -
D gene: -
V gene: TRBV7-2
J gene: TRBJ2-3
CDR3 DNA: TGTGCCAGCAGCACACAAGTCTTAGATACGCAGTATTTT
CDR3 protein: CASSTQVLDTQYF

clone size: once
D gene: -
V gene: TRBV2
J gene: TRBJ2-5
CDR3 DNA: TGTGCCAGCAGTGAGACAGATAAAGAGACCCAGTACTTC
CDR3 protein: CASSETDKETQYF

clone size: -
D gene: -
V gene: TRBV18
J gene: TRBJ2-5
CDR3 DNA: TGTGCCAGCTCACCAGGGCTAGAGACCCAGTACTTC
CDR3 protein: CASSPGLETQYF

clone size: -
D gene: -
V gene: TRBV28
J gene: TRBJ1-1
CDR3 DNA: TGTGCCAGCAGTTTGGAGGGGTCGAACACTGAAGCTTTCTTT
CDR3 protein: CASSLEGSNTEAFF

clone size: -
D gene: TRBD1
V gene: TRBV7-6
J gene: TRBJ1-5
CDR3 DNA: TGTGCCAGCAGCCTTAACAGGGGGGATCAGCCCCAGCATTTT
CDR3 protein: CASSLNRGDQPQHF

clone size: -
D gene: TRBD1
V gene: TRBV6-6
J gene: TRBJ1-6
CDR3 DNA: TGTGCCAGCAGTATGGGACAGGCGAATCCTCACTTT
CDR3 protein: CASSMGQANPHF

clone size: -
D gene: -
V gene: TRBV27
J gene: TRBJ2-4
CDR3 DNA: TGTGCCAGCAGTTTAACCGAGAGGGGGACACGGGGCATTCAGTACTTC
CDR3 protein: CASSLTERGTRGIQYF

clone size: once
D gene: TRBD1
V gene: TRBV5-5
J gene: TRBJ1-5
CDR3 DNA: TGTGCCAGCAGCATAGAGGGGGCTCAGCCCCAGCATTTT
CDR3 protein: CASSIEGAQPQHF

clone size: -
D gene: -
V gene: TRBV9
J gene: TRBJ2-3
CDR3 DNA: TGTGCCAGCAGCGTAGTTTCGGGACTCACAGATACGCAGTATTTT
CDR3 protein: CASSVVSGLTDTQYF

clone size: few
D gene: TRBD1
V gene: TRBV30
J gene: TRBJ1-2
CDR3 DNA: TGTGCCTGGAGTCAGAATTGGGGCAGGGGGCTTCATGGCTACACCTTC
CDR3 protein: CAWSQNWGRGLHGYTF

clone size: -
D gene: TRBD2
V gene: TRBV24-1
J gene: TRBJ2-1
CDR3 DNA: TGTGCCACCAGTGATTTTGGGCGGGGGGGCCTCAATGAGCAGTTCTTC
CDR3 protein: CATSDFGRGGLNEQFF

clone size: -
D gene: TRBD2
V gene: TRBV20-1
J gene: TRBJ2-3
CDR3 DNA: TGCAGTGCTAGTGCGGAGAGGGTAGCGGGGGGGCATACAGATACGCAGTATTTT
CDR3 protein: CSASAERVAGGHTDTQYF

clone size: -
D gene: TRBD1
V gene: TRBV5-1
J gene: TRBJ1-4
CDR3 DNA: TGCGCCAGCAGAAGACAGGGGGCGGCTAATGAAAAACTGTTTTTT
CDR3 protein: CASRRQGAANEKLFF

clone size: -
D gene: TRBD1
V gene: TRBV30
J gene: TRBJ1-1
CDR3 DNA: TGTGCCTGGAGTGTAGTTAGGACAGGGGACACTGAAGCTTTCTTT
CDR3 protein: CAWSVVRTGDTEAFF

clone size: -
D gene: -
V gene: TRBV2
J gene: TRBJ1-4
CDR3 DNA: TGTGCCAGCGCCCGAGGAACTAATGAAAAACTGTTTTTT
CDR3 protein: CASARGTNEKLFF

clone size: -
D gene: -
V gene: TRBV5-1
J gene: TRBJ1-5
CDR3 DNA: TGCGCCAGCAGTTTGGCAGGGAACAATCAGCCCCAGCATTTT
CDR3 protein: CASSLAGNNQPQHF

clone size: -
D gene: -
V gene: TRBV28
J gene: TRBJ1-1
CDR3 DNA: TGTGCCAGCAGTTTTTTACAGCCAAGTGAAGCTTTCTTT
CDR3 protein: CASSFLQPSEAFF

clone size: -
D gene: -
V gene: TRBV9
J gene: TRBJ1-1
CDR3 DNA: TGTGCCAGCAGCCCCACGGGAGGGCCGAAAAATTTTAACACTGAAGCTTTCTTT
CDR3 protein: CASSPTGGPKNFNTEAFF

clone size: -
D gene: -
V gene: TRBV28
J gene: TRBJ2-7
CDR3 DNA: TGTGCCAGCAGTACAGGTTTCGAGCAGTACTTC
CDR3 protein: CASSTGFEQYF